The clone carrying this TCR beta chain was counted only a few times. TCRdb called the RT-PCR reads again in MiXCR, with one record for every CDR3 protein. The data contain more than 600,000 distinct CDR3 sequences, approximately 15% of them singletons. CDR1 is SGHDT and CDR2 is YYEEEE in the germline V gene. The CDR3 is 12 residues long. Trimming took 0 bases from V and 2 from J, leaving 2 bases between them. The chain employs TRBV5-6 and TRBJ1-2; the D is unclear. The sample consisted of memory CD4+ T cells from blood. The source is a female donor in good health, serving as a healthy control. The CDR3 DNA sequence: TGTGCCAGCAGCTTGGAGAACTATGGCTACACCTTC. Translation: CASSLENYGYTF.